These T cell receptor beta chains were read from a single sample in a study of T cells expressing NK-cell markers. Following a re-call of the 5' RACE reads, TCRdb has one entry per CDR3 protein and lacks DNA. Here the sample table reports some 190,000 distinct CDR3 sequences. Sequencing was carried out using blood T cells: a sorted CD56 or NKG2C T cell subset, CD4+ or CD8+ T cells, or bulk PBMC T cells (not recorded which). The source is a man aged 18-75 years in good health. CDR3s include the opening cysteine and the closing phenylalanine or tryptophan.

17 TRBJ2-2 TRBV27 CASSSLFPGANTGELFF
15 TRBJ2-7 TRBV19 CASTETGQGTYEQYF
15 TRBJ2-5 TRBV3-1 CASSPGQLIQETQYF
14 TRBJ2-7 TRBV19 CASSGTGGSYEQYF
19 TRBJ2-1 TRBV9 CASSVVSLSGEPNYNEQFF
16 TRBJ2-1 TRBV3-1 CASSQVGDSSYNEQFF
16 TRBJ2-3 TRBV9 CASSSEGRKSTDTQYF
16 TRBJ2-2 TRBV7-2 CASSTTSGEYTGELFF
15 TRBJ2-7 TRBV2 CASSGADERVYEQYF
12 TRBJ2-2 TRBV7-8 CASSRVPRELFF
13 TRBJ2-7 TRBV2 CASSEPWGDEQYF
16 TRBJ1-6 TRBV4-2 CASSQVSEQGSSPLHF
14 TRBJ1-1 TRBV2 CASSGYRGRDEAFF
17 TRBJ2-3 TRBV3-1 CASSQSGTGGGTDTQYF
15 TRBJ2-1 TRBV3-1 CASSQVGGVGNEQFF
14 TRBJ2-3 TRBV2 CASRTSGNTDAQYF
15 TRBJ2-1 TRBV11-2 CASSPFRGALNEQFF
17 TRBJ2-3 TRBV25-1 CASSDPSTETSTDTQYF
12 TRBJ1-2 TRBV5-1 CASSGRGLGYTF
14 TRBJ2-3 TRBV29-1 CSVEAGGPGDTQYF
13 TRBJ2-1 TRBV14 CASSPTFWGEQFF
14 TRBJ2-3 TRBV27 CASWGGVATDTQYF
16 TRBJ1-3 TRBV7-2 CASSLEWGLGGNTIYF
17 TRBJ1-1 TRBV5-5 CASSEGTGNPQGTEAFF
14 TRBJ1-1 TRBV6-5 CASSYDRTASEAFF
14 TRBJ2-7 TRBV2 CASSKQEPPYEQYF
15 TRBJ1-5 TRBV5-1 CASSLDGYSNQPQHF
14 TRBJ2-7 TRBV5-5 CASSLGRGRGEQYF
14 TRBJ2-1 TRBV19 CASSIWDRGEEQFF
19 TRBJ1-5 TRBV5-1 CASSLEGRIQAHSNQPQHF
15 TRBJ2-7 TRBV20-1 CSARTHNGLIYEQYF
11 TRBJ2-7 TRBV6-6 CATRWGYEQYF
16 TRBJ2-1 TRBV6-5 CASSSSIGNSYNEQFF
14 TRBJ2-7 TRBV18 CASSPKDEPYEQYF
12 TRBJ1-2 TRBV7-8 CASSLEYGRYTF